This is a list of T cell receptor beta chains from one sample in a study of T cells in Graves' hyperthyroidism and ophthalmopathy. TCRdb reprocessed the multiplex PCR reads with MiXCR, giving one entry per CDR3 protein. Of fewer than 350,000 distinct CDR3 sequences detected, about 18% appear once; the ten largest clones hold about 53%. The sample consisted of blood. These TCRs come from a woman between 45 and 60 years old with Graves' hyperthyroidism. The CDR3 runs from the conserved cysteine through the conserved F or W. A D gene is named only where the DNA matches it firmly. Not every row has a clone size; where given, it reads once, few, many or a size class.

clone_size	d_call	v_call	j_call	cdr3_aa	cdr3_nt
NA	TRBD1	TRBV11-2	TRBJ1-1	CASSLRGRGNTEAFF	TGTGCCAGCAGCCTCAGGGGGCGCGGGAACACTGAAGCTTTCTTT
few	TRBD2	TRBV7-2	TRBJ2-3	CASSAELATSTDTQYF	TGTGCCAGCAGCGCCGAACTAGCGACAAGCACAGATACGCAGTATTTT
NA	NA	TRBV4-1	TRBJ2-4	CASSQDLGKINIQYF	TGCGCCAGCAGCCAAGATTTAGGGAAGATAAACATTCAGTACTTC
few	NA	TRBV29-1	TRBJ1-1	CSVETTMNTEAFF	TGCAGCGTTGAGACAACTATGAACACTGAAGCTTTCTTT
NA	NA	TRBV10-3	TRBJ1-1	CAISESGVTEAFF	TGTGCCATCAGTGAGTCAGGGGTTACTGAAGCTTTCTTT
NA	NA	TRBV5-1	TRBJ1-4	CASSSSLSRANEKLFF	TGCGCCAGCAGCTCATCTCTTTCAAGGGCTAATGAAAAACTGTTTTTT
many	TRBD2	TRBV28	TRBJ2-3	CASRSPGLAGRGPSTDTQYF	TGTGCCAGCAGATCTCCGGGACTAGCGGGAAGGGGCCCTAGCACAGATACGCAGTATTTT
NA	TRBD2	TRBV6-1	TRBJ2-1	CASSSAGVENEQFF	TGTGCCAGCAGTTCAGCGGGAGTCGAGAATGAGCAGTTCTTC
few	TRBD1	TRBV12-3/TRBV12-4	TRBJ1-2	CASSRGQGGDGYTF	TGTGCCAGCAGTAGAGGACAGGGAGGGGACGGCTACACCTTC
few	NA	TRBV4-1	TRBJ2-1	CASSQGRFNEQFF	TGCGCCAGCAGCCAAGGTCGATTCAATGAGCAGTTCTTC
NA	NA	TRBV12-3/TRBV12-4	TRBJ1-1	CASSGTEKAFF	TGTGCCAGCAGTGGAACAGAAAAAGCTTTCTTT
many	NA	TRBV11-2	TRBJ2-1	CASSLGTNFYNEQFF	TGTGCCAGCAGCTTAGGGACTAATTTCTACAATGAGCAGTTCTTC
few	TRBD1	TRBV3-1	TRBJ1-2	CASSQEGQGALGYTF	TGTGCCAGCAGCCAAGAAGGACAGGGGGCTTTGGGCTACACCTTC
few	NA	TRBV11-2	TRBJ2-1	CASSLVGTHNEQFF	TGTGCCAGCAGCTTAGTCGGGACCCACAATGAGCAGTTCTTC
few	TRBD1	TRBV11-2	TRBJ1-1	CASSSYRGFNYTEAFF	TGTGCCAGCAGCTCATACAGGGGCTTTAACTACACTGAAGCTTTCTTT
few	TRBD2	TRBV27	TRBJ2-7	CASSSYLGSGNYEQYF	TGTGCCAGCAGTTCCTACCTGGGTAGCGGGAACTACGAGCAGTACTTC
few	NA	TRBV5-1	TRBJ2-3	CASSVGQAPDTQYF	TGCGCCAGCAGCGTGGGCCAGGCACCCGATACGCAGTATTTT
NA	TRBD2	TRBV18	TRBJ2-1	CASSPSGLAQPYNEQFF	TGTGCCAGCTCACCATCGGGACTAGCGCAGCCCTACAATGAGCAGTTCTTC
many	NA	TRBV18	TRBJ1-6	CASSPRDHNSPLHF	TGTGCCAGCTCACCACGGGACCATAATTCACCCCTCCACTTT
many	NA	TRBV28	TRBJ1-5	CASSPGGYNQPQHF	TGTGCCAGCAGCCCGGGCGGCTACAATCAGCCCCAGCATTTT